Given below is one T cell receptor (beta chain) in context. Its antigen is as yet unknown. Exclusion followed for patients with uncontrolled infection, other autoimmune disease, pregnancy or lactation. In making diagnoses, clinical symptoms, serum thyroxine and TRAb, thyroid ultrasound and orbital computed tomography were all used. The V gene end was trimmed by 5 bases and the J gene end by 5 bases; junction bases not matched to a gene: 7. CDR1 MNHEY and CDR2 SVGEGT come from the germline V gene. This CDR3 is 14 amino acids long. The entry originates in a study of T cells in Graves' hyperthyroidism and ophthalmopathy. Study outcomes and limitations: Researchers found most expanded thyroid clonotypes above 0.001 in blood as well. The model identified upcoming ophthalmopathy a median approximately six months ahead of onset.

The investigators amplified TCR beta CDR3 regions from RNA transcripts. An initial round of RT-PCR targeting the TCR CDR3 relied on the HTBI primer set. MiXCR, applied by TCRdb to the multiplex PCR reads, yields one record per CDR3 protein. Here the sample spans some 140,000 distinct CDR3 sequences, 22% being singletons. Sequenced: blood. This chain uses TRBV6-2 or TRBV6-3 with TRBJ2-7; TRBD2 aligns across 9 bases. The receptor was isolated from a woman between 50 and 59 years old with Graves' hyperthyroidism that later progressed to Graves' ophthalmopathy. The CDR3 sequence is CASSDGVAGDEQYF. CDR3 bases: TGTGCCAGCAGTGATGGGGTAGCGGGAGACGAGCAGTACTTC.